The 10 T cell receptor beta chains below come from one sample, sequenced in a study of T-cell reconstitution after alpha-beta-depleted transplantation in children (dated by TCRdb to between 2015 and 2016). Receptor libraries were prepared by PCR. Reads for this sample came from an Illumina HiSeq 2500. TCR libraries were prepared with molecular barcoding, using unique molecular identifiers to normalize TCRbeta repertoire quantification. The public sequencing data were trimmed at Q25 with fastp and processed into clonotypes with MiXCR by TCRdb, which kept only in-frame beta chains. Rows with a matching CDR3 protein are joined into one entry that keeps the most common DNA and genes. The table for this sample lists a few hundred thousand distinct CDR3 sequences; over 20% of them were counted only once. Of the sample, around 4% is held by the ten largest clones. The specimen was PBMCs from the stem cell graft donor, collected from the stem cell graft. These receptors all come from a human donor who donated a stem cell graft to a child with acute myeloid leukemia.

This clonotype has at least ten counts. The chain joins TRBV20-1 to TRBJ2-1; 9 bases agree with TRBD1. Germline CDR1 reads DFQATT; CDR2 reads SNEGSKA (reference sequence). V gave up 5 bases and J gave up 7 bases; unmatched junction bases: 9. The CDR3 totals 14 residues. The CDR3 DNA is TGCAGTGCTCTAAAAGGGACAGGGTTAAATGAGCAGTTCTTC. Protein product: CSALKGTGLNEQFF.

The chain recombines TRBV12-3 or TRBV12-4 with TRBJ2-3; 8 nucleotides agree with TRBD2. The CDR3 runs 15 residues. The V and J ends lost 6 bases and 3 bases, in that order; junction bases with no gene match: 8. CDR3 loop: CASSSRVAGTDTQYF. The CDR3, as DNA: TGTGCCAGCAGCTCTAGGGTAGCGGGGACAGATACGCAGTATTTT.

V is TRBV9 and J is TRBJ2-1; TRBD2 matches 10 bases. This CDR3 region has 16 residues. The V segment lost 0 bases and the J segment 7 bases; nucleotides outside the gene matches: 7. In germline, CDR1 is SGDLS, CDR2 YYNGEE. In nucleotides, the CDR3 is TGTGCCAGCAGCGTAGTGGCTAGCGGGGGTTTAAATGAGCAGTTCTTC. Its translation is CASSVVASGGLNEQFF.

The gene calls are TRBV29-1 and TRBJ2-1; 10 bases map to TRBD2. V lost 4 bases, J lost 10 bases, and 16 bases stayed unmatched. Germline CDR1 is SQVTM and CDR2 is ANQGSEA. The CDR3 runs 16 residues. The CDR3 DNA reads TGCAGCGTTGTCTCGGGGACTAGCGTGAGGAGGGGAGAGCAGTTCTTC. Its translation: CSVVSGTSVRRGEQFF.

This chain joins TRBV7-9 and TRBJ2-2; 7 nucleotides agree with TRBD2. Germline V lookup: CDR1 SEHNR, CDR2 FQNEAQ (reference sequence). V was pared by 5 bases and J by 6 bases, with 15 bases of the junction left unmatched. CDR3 length: 17 amino acids. For the CDR3, the DNA is TGTGCCAGCAGCCCGTCTTCGACTAGCCTAGGATCCGGGGAGCTGTTTTTT. This gives the protein CASSPSSTSLGSGELFF.

The sample holds a few counts of this clonotype. The chain couples TRBV10-3 to TRBJ2-1, with 11 bases that match TRBD1. The CDR3 has 15 residues. V lost 6 bases and J lost 8; bases outside the gene matches: 9. Germline loops: CDR1 ENHRY, CDR2 SYGVKD. In DNA form, the CDR3 reads TGTGCCATCAGATGGGACAGGGGGTTTGGCGATGAGCAGTTCTTC. As protein: CAIRWDRGFGDEQFF.

This chain connects TRBV3-1 to TRBJ2-1; 7 nucleotides agree with TRBD1. The CDR3 has 12 amino acids. Germline V CDR1 and CDR2: LGHDT, YNNKEL (reference sequence). V was pared by 6 bases and J by 8 bases, with 4 bases of the junction left unmatched. As DNA, the CDR3 is TGTGCCAGCAGACTAGGGGGCGATGAGCAGTTCTTC. Translating it yields CASRLGGDEQFF.

The chain links TRBV12-3 or TRBV12-4 to TRBJ2-7; D is uncertain. Trimming removed 1 base at V and 4 bases at J, with 8 bases between. CDR3 length: 13 amino acids. The CDR3 DNA follows: TGTGCCAGCAGTTTAGTGGAAGTTTACGAGCAGTACTTC. As protein: CASSLVEVYEQYF.

The DNA of the CDR3 is TGTGCCAGCAGCTTAAGGACGAATGAGCAGTTCTTC. This encodes CASSLRTNEQFF. The chain is built from TRBV7-9 and TRBJ2-1; D is undetermined. CDR1 and CDR2 (germline): SEHNR, FQNEAQ (reference sequence). Trimming removed 2 bases from V and 7 bases from J, with 6 bases in between. CDR3 length: 12 residues.

The chain links TRBV29-1 to TRBJ2-7; 8 positions agree with TRBD2. The CDR3 spans 12 residues. The germline gives CDR1 SQVTM, CDR2 ANQGSEA. The ends lost 3 bases at V and 2 bases at J; junction bases unmatched: 0. The CDR3 protein is CSVDGGAYEQYF. The CDR3 DNA reads TGCAGCGTTGACGGGGGGGCCTACGAGCAGTACTTC.